The sequence of this T cell receptor (beta chain) was determined in a study of blood T cells in healthy people across ages. Findings and caveats of the study: Age advanced and TCR beta diversity per million T cells fell, roughly linearly.

CDR1 SGHTS and CDR2 YDEGEE come from the germline V gene. The CDR3 totals 14 residues. V dropped 4 bases and J dropped 9; count of bases not matched to a gene: 10. It was with a sample-barcoded 5' primer and a J-beta primer mix that a second PCR of about 7 to 12 cycles was run. Samples each returned at least 2.5 million CDR3-containing paired-end reads. MiXCR, run by TCRdb on the 5' RACE reads, gives a single entry per CDR3 protein. The table shows 1.5 million to 2 million distinct CDR3 sequences, with 25% to 30% occurring only once. Per-sample PBMC isolation yielded at least 7 million cells. As to this clonotype: The antigen is undetermined.

This receptor was taken from a woman in her 30s in good health. The chain couples TRBV5-8 to TRBJ2-1; 7 bases map to TRBD2. Source material: blood. CDR3 residues: CASSPLTSPTEQFF. CDR3 bases: TGTGCCAGCAGCCCTCTGACTAGCCCTACTGAGCAGTTCTTC.